This T cell receptor (beta chain) appears in the sequencing data of a study of early T cells in non-severe SARS-CoV-2 infection (dated by TCRdb to about 2021). For the study in its entirety: Because TCR sequencing was done on bulk RNA from unsorted whole blood, the alpha and beta chains could not be paired.

The study was a case-control design nested within a healthcare worker cohort in London, UK, with weekly nasopharyngeal swab PCR tests and blood sampling. Between 23 and 31 March 2020, the week of the UK lockdown, healthcare workers were enrolled and then followed up weekly for as long as 16 weeks. This clonotype was recorded many times. The specificity of this receptor is unknown. Base qualities are missing; no much larger clone stands one base away. Receptor amplification or capture employed 5' RACE. These reads were obtained on a NextSeq 500. The TCR library protocol attached unique molecular identifiers to individual cDNA molecules to correct for sequencing error and PCR bias. Both TCR alpha and beta chains were sequenced, and tight co-correlation was observed between alpha and beta sequence abundances in each sample. The source study handled its data this way. Decombinator V4 was used to annotate the V gene, J gene and CDR3 of the TCR sequences. Expanded TCRs were defined as changing significantly between any two time points under a Poisson model with p below 0.0001. TCR abundances were normalised to the total number of TCRs sequenced in each sample and reported as counts per million. TRAV1-2 paired with TRAJ12, TRAJ20 or TRAJ33 defined MAIT TCRs, while TRAV10 paired with TRAJ18 defined iNKT TCRs. VDJdb, accessed on 1 November 2021, was searched for TCRs annotated for CMV, EBV and SARS-CoV-2, and TCRs annotated for more than one antigen were excluded. TCRdb trimmed the raw reads at Q25, called clones with MiXCR and kept productive beta chains. Each entry is one CDR3 protein sequence, shown with its most common DNA and genes. V and J calls and clone size were set by TCRdb, not the authors. Counted in this sample were about 33,000 distinct CDR3 sequences; approximately 5.2% of them appeared once. Less than 6.5% of the sample is in the top ten clones.

Beyond this particular receptor, the publication reports: VDJdb matching was skewed toward anti-spike CD8 responses and likely underestimated virus-specific expansions by missing private and CD4 specificities.

CDR1 and CDR2 were assigned from the germline V gene as MNHEY and SVGAGI. V lost 3 bases and J lost 0 bases; the stretch between them is 12 bases long. From the cysteine up to the phenylalanine, the CDR3 has a length of 17 residues. CDR3 DNA is the only sequence kept; it has 51 bases, read in frame from the first base. The source material was whole blood. The sequence came from an adult who was a healthcare worker with PCR-confirmed SARS-CoV-2 infection or an uninfected control (not recorded which). The V gene is TRBV6-5 and the J gene is TRBJ2-6; the D gene is possibly TRBD1, with 5 bases matching. The DNA is as follows: TGTGCCAGCAGTTATTTTATAGGGGCCTCTGGGGCCAACGTCCTGACTTTC. Its protein is CASSYFIGASGANVLTF.